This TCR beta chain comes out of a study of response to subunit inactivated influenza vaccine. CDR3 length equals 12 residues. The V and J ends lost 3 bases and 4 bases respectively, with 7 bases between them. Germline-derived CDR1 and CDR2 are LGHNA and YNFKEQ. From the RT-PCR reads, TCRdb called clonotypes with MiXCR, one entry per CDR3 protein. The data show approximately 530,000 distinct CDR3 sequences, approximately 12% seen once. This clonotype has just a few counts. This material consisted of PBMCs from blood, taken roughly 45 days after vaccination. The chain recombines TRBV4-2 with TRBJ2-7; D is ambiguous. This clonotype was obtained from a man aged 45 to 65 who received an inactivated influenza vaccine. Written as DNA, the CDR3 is TGTGCCAGCAGCCAGGATAAGTACGAGCAGTACTTC. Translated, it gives CASSQDKYEQYF.